Following are 22 T cell receptor delta chains from one sample sequenced in a study of γδ T cells in repeated Plasmodium falciparum infection. TCRdb redid clone calling on the multiplex PCR reads using CATT. This sample has roughly 90,000 delta-chain clones; under 1.5% occur once, and the top ten carry around 8.1%. Flow sorting of PBMC yielded separate Vgamma9/Vdelta2+ and Vdelta2-negative gammadelta T cell populations for bulk repertoire analysis. Source material: gamma-delta T cells from blood. These receptors originate from a pool of human donors (malaria-infected and uninfected, not separated).

Of note for this clone: This clone may be a read error of a much larger clone one base away. V and J are TRDV1 and TRDJ1; D is possibly TRDD3 (6 bases). This CDR3 is 16 amino acids long. Germline lookup yields CDR1 TSWWSYY and CDR2 QGS. Here the CDR3 DNA reads TGTGCTCTTGGGGAACCCGGGGATTCGTACACCAATAAACTCATCTTT. The encoded protein is CALGEPGDSYTNKLIF.

Points on this clone: A far larger clone is only one base removed, so a read error is likely. Different DNA sequences within this sample yield the same CDR3. The rearrangement links TRDV1 to TRDJ1, with 9 bases matching TRDD3. Here the J gene was assigned by germline matching of the DNA, as TCRdb has none. Germline V gene lookup returns CDR1 TSWWSYY and CDR2 QGS. The CDR3 is made up of 21 amino acids. V was clipped by 1 base and J by 2 bases; unmatched bases: 20. The CDR3 DNA is TGTGCTCTTGGGGAACGCCTTCCTTTCTGGGGATACGGGCGTTTTACCGATAAACTCATCTTT. Protein product: CALGERLPFWGYGRFTDKLIF.

This clone came up many times. Translating this DNA gives a protein that differs at residue 14 from the TCRdb one, which belongs to a much larger clone; a read error is likely, and the protein shown is this translation. The CDR3 DNA sequence: TGTGCCTGTGACCCTGTACTGGGGGATACGCGCGTACAACCTTACACCGATAAACTCATCTTT. This gives the protein CACDPVLGDTRVQPYTDKLIF. The rearrangement links TRDV2 to TRDJ1, with TRDD3 identical over 13 bases. As TCRdb names no J gene, one was assigned here on the basis of a DNA match to germline. Trimming took 3 bases from V and 0 from J; bases not matched to a gene: 18. The germline V gene has CDR1 GEAIGNYY and CDR2 EKD. This CDR3 is 21 amino acids long.

This clone has ten or more counts. The chain combines TRDV1 with TRDJ1; 8 nucleotides align to TRDD3. The germline gives CDR1 TSWWSYY, CDR2 QGS. CDR3 length: 21 amino acids. Trimming at V came to 2 bases and at J to 6 bases, leaving 26 bases not matched to a gene. Written as DNA, the CDR3 is TGTGCTCTTGGGGAAGGGAGGCCTACGCACCCTGGGGGAGCCACTAACTATAAACTCATCTTT. Encoded protein: CALGEGRPTHPGGATNYKLIF.

This clone was counted only a few times. This probably arose from a read error, given a far larger clone one base away. The same CDR3 arises from other DNA sequences in this sample as well. V gene TRDV1 combines with J gene TRDJ1; D is unclear. The CDR3 extends over 21 amino acids. V shed 0 bases and J shed 0 bases, with 26 bases lying between them. Germline lookup yields CDR1 TSWWSYY and CDR2 QGS. CDR3 residues: CALGELVLPKGGVFYTDKLIF. The CDR3 bases are TGTGCTCTTGGGGAACTCGTTTTACCCAAGGGAGGAGTTTTCTACACCGATAAACTCATCTTT.

This clone was found a few times. The amino acid sequence in TCRdb belongs to a much larger clone and departs from this DNA's translation at residues 5 and 13, likely a sequencing read error; the sequence shown is translated from the DNA. This chain links TRDV1 with TRDJ1; 11 nucleotides align to TRDD3. CDR3 length: 16 residues. Germline CDR1 reads TSWWSYY; CDR2 reads QGS. Here the CDR3 DNA reads TGTGCTCTTGGGGATCTCAACTGGGGGATAACCGATAGACTCATCTTT. Protein sequence: CALGDLNWGITDRLIF.

This clone has just a few counts. TCRdb has a much larger clone's protein, which differs at residue 11 from the translation of this DNA, likely because of a read error; what is shown is the protein translated from the DNA. The rearrangement uses TRDV2 and TRDJ2; 12 bases map to TRDD3. The J gene was missing in TCRdb and was found by matching the end of the DNA to germline. The CDR3 length is 15 residues. The trim removed 0 bases at V and 9 bases at J, leaving 4 bases unmatched. Looked up from germline, CDR1 is GEAIGNYY and CDR2 is EKD. CDR3 nucleotides: TGTGCCTGTGACACCGTACTGGGGGATACAACACAACTCTTCTTT. It codes for CACDTVLGDTTQLFF.

This clone was recorded many times. With only one base between it and a far larger clone, this is likely a read error. The sample carries other DNA sequences with the same CDR3. The chain links TRDV1 to TRDJ1, with 7 bases that match TRDD3. This CDR3 comprises 13 residues. Germline CDR1 reads TSWWSYY; CDR2 reads QGS. CDR3 coding DNA: TGTGCTCTTGGTAGGGGGATGGTCGATAAGCTCATCTTT. It is translated as CALGRGMVDKLIF.

In its sample, this clone was seen many times. A far larger clone lies a single base away; this is likely a read error. The same CDR3 can be traced to other DNA sequences in this sample. The chain is built from TRDV2 and TRDJ1; TRDD3 matches 12 bases. The germline gives CDR1 GEAIGNYY, CDR2 EKD. The CDR3 length is 17 residues. The CDR3 is CACDTVGTGGYTDKLIF. CDR3 in DNA: TGTGCCTGTGACACCGTCGGTACTGGGGGATACACCGATAAACTCATCTTC.

This clone has only a few counts. The TCRdb record carries a much larger clone's protein, which differs from this DNA's translation at residue 3; a read error is the likely cause, and the protein listed here is the DNA translation. The V gene is TRDV2, the J gene TRDJ1; D is possibly TRDD3 (5 bases). As TCRdb names no J gene, one was assigned here on the basis of a DNA match to germline. The CDR3 contains 13 residues. Germline V gene data show CDR1 as GEAIGNYY and CDR2 as EKD. CDR3 in amino acids: CAYDGWGTDKLIF. CDR3 nucleotides: TGTGCCTATGACGGTTGGGGAACCGATAAACTCATCTTT.

This clone was counted only a few times. TCRdb has a much larger clone's protein, which differs at residue 7 from the translation of this DNA, likely because of a read error; what is shown is the protein translated from the DNA. The chain employs TRDV2 and TRDJ3, with D unresolved. Assignment of the J gene here rests on matching the DNA to germline, because TCRdb gives none. The CDR3 is 18 amino acids. The germline gives CDR1 GEAIGNYY, CDR2 EKD. Trimming cost V 0 bases and J 0 bases, with 11 bases left between them. Here the CDR3 reads CACDTAPAGSWDTRQMFF. The DNA for the CDR3 is TGTGCCTGTGACACCGCCCCCGCGGGCTCCTGGGACACCCGACAGATGTTTTTC.

On this clone itself: The TCRdb protein comes from a much larger clone and disagrees with this DNA's translation at residue 8, likely due to a read error; the protein given here is derived from the DNA. The rearrangement uses TRDV1 and TRDJ4, with D unresolved. Matching the DNA to germline supplied the J gene, which TCRdb does not give. The V end was cut by 0 bases, the J end by 0 bases, with 14 bases between. The CDR3 runs 16 residues. Germline lookup yields CDR1 TSWWSYY and CDR2 QGS. The CDR3 loop reads CALGELGRHPARPLIF. The CDR3 DNA reads as TGTGCTCTTGGGGAACTCGGGAGACACCCGGCCAGACCCCTGATCTTT.

This clone has a count of ten or more. An end of the junction does not agree with germline; a read error may underlie this. The sample has other DNA sequences that encode this CDR3 too. The chain is built from TRDV1 and TRDJ1, with 13 bases lining up with TRDD3. Germline V CDR1 and CDR2: TSWWSYY, QGS. CDR3 size: 23 residues. The chain's CDR3 is CALGVSLRTGGYGDVLYTDKLIF. DNA for the CDR3: TGTGCTCTTGGGGTCTCTCTACGTACTGGGGGATACGGGGACGTCCTCTACACCGATAAACTCATCTTC.

Details on this clone: For this DNA, TCRdb reports the protein of a much larger clone, which diverges at residue 5, most likely from a read error; the protein presented here is translated directly from the DNA. This rearrangement joins TRDV2 to TRDJ1, with D perhaps matching TRDD3 (5 bases). The CDR3 totals 16 residues. V shed 3 bases and J shed 0 bases, with 16 bases lying between them. CDR1 is GEAIGNYY, CDR2 EKD, per germline. This CDR3 is CACDARGGDNTDKLIF. In DNA form, the CDR3 reads TGTGCCTGTGACGCCCGTGGTGGGGACAACACCGATAAACTCATCTTT.

Comment on this clone: The protein TCRdb lists belongs to a much larger clone and differs from this DNA's translation at residue 7, which points to a read error; the protein shown is made from the DNA. The chain links TRDV2 to TRDJ1, with TRDD3 identical over 7 bases. This CDR3 contains 14 residues. Looked up from germline, CDR1 is GEAIGNYY and CDR2 is EKD. V shed 3 bases, J shed 0 bases, and the junction held 3 bases outside the gene matches. The CDR3 sequence is CACDWGSDTDKLIF. The CDR3 nucleotides read TGTGCCTGTGACTGGGGGAGCGACACCGATAAACTCATCTTT.

This clone appeared a few times. TCRdb's listed protein matches a much larger clone and diverges from this DNA's translation at residue 6, likely through a read error; the protein shown comes from the DNA. The chain joins TRDV1 to TRDJ1; TRDD3 matches at 13 bases. TCRdb lists no J gene, so it was determined here by aligning the DNA to germline. CDR3 length: 23 residues. V dropped 1 base and J dropped 0; count of bases not matched to a gene: 20. CDR1 TSWWSYY and CDR2 QGS come from the germline V gene. The CDR3 sequence: CALGEHLLPRITGGYAYTDKLIF. The CDR3 DNA sequence: TGTGCTCTTGGGGAACACCTCCTCCCCCGAATTACTGGGGGATACGCGTACACCGATAAACTCATCTTT.

As to this clone: For this DNA, TCRdb reports the protein of a much larger clone, which diverges at residue 11, most likely from a read error; the protein presented here is translated directly from the DNA. V gene TRDV1 was called; the J gene was not; TRDD3, the D gene given by the table, was not confirmed from the DNA. Germline V gives CDR1 TSWWSYY, CDR2 QGS. This CDR3 is 14 amino acids long. CDR3 nucleotide sequence: TGTGCTCTTGGGGAACACCTGGGGGATTCGGGGCTCATCTTT. Residues: CALGEHLGDSGLIF.

For this clone: A single base is all that separates this from a far larger clone, so a read error is likely. Other DNA variants within this sample encode the same CDR3. The rearrangement links TRDV1 to TRDJ1; D ambiguous. Because TCRdb records no J gene, it was assigned here through a match of the DNA to germline. V lost 6 bases and J 0 bases, leaving 14 bases between the germline ends. CDR1 and CDR2 (germline): TSWWSYY, QGS. The CDR3 runs 15 residues. The CDR3 DNA sequence: TGTGCTCTTGGTCGCGCCGGTCCGTACACCGATAAACTCATCTTT. Translation gives CALGRAGPYTDKLIF.

In its sample, this clone was seen a few times. The mismatch at residue 11 between this DNA's translation and the TCRdb protein of a much larger clone likely reflects a read error; the protein shown is translated from the DNA. The V call is TRDV2, the J call TRDJ1; a weak D match, TRDD2 (5 bases). No J segment appears in TCRdb, so it was assigned here by matching the sequence to germline. Germline V CDR1 and CDR2: GEAIGNYY, EKD. The CDR3 loop spans 15 amino acids. CDR3 residues: CAWAYGGSYTGKLIF. CDR3 bases: TGTGCCTGGGCCTACGGAGGGTCGTACACCGGTAAACTCATCTTT.

Comments on this clone: This DNA translates differently at residue 9 from the TCRdb protein, which is that of a much larger clone; a read error is likely, and the protein shown is the DNA's own translation. The chain recombines TRDV1 with TRDJ1, with a possible D match to TRDD3 (6 bases). The J gene is absent in TCRdb and was assigned here via DNA matching to germline. Germline CDR1 is TSWWSYY and CDR2 is QGS. V was shortened by 5 bases and J by 0 bases, with 31 bases between the two germline ends. The CDR3 is 21 residues long. CDR3 nucleotides: TGTGCTCTTGGGACCCTCCGGCCCCCACTCGAGGGGATGGGGTACACCGATAAACTCATCTTT. Its protein product is CALGTLRPPLEGMGYTDKLIF.

Comment on this clone: TCRdb assigns this DNA the protein of a much larger clone, which departs from its translation at residue 8; this likely reflects a read error, and the protein shown comes from translating the DNA. The J gene is TRDJ1, the V gene TRDV1; D unclear. The J gene, absent from TCRdb, was called here by matching the DNA to germline. Per the germline V gene, CDR1 is TSWWSYY and CDR2 is QGS. The ends were cut back, 3 bases at V and 3 bases at J, with 11 bases in the middle. This CDR3 is 14 amino acids long. The CDR3 DNA reads as TGTGCTCTTGGGGATTTAACCAATGCCGATAAACTCATCTTT. This translates into CALGDLTNADKLIF.

The sample holds many counts of this clone. The chain employs TRDV1 and TRDJ1; no reliable D call. The CDR3 length is 18 residues. CDR1 TSWWSYY and CDR2 QGS come from the germline V gene. Trimming shortened V by 0 bases and J by 3 bases, and 20 bases separated the two germline ends. CDR3 loop: CALGELGFRGPYPDKLIF. As DNA, the CDR3 is TGTGCTCTTGGGGAACTGGGGTTCCGAGGCCCATACCCCGATAAACTCATCTTT.